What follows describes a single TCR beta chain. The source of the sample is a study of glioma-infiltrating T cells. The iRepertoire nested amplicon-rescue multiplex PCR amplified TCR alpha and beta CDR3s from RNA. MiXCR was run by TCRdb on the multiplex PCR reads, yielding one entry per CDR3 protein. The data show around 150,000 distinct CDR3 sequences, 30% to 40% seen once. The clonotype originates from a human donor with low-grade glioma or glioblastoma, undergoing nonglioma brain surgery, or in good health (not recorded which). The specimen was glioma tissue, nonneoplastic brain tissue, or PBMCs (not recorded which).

The CDR3: CASSPHRDRVRQPQHF. The DNA for the CDR3 is TGTGCCAGCAGTCCTCACCGGGACAGGGTACGACAGCCCCAGCATTTT. J is TRBJ1-5 and V is TRBV6-2 or TRBV6-3; 9 nucleotides agree with TRBD1. The ends lost 5 bases at V and 7 bases at J; junction bases unmatched: 12. The CDR3 consists of 16 residues. Germline V gene data show CDR1 as MNHEY and CDR2 as SVGEGT.